This paragraph reports one TCR beta chain. The length of the CDR3 is 15 residues. Germline CDR1 reads LGHDT; CDR2 reads YNNKEL (reference sequence). Trimming took 4 bases from V and 6 from J; bases not matched to a gene: 6. This sample is drawn from a study of blood T cell repertoires in COVID-19. TCRdb's table, derived via immunoSEQ multiplex PCR, lists solely in-frame clones and lacks some. The table has approximately 140,000 clones, 80% to 90% seen once. The sample was peripheral blood. This sequence joins TRBV3-1 (or the pseudogene TRBV3-2) and TRBJ2-7; 13 bases are a match to TRBD2. The TCR sequence derives from a man in his sixties or seventies with acute or convalescent COVID-19. The CDR3, as DNA: TGTGCCAGCAGCCCACTAGCGGGAGGGTCCCGCGAGCAGTACTTC. Its protein is CASSPLAGGSREQYF.